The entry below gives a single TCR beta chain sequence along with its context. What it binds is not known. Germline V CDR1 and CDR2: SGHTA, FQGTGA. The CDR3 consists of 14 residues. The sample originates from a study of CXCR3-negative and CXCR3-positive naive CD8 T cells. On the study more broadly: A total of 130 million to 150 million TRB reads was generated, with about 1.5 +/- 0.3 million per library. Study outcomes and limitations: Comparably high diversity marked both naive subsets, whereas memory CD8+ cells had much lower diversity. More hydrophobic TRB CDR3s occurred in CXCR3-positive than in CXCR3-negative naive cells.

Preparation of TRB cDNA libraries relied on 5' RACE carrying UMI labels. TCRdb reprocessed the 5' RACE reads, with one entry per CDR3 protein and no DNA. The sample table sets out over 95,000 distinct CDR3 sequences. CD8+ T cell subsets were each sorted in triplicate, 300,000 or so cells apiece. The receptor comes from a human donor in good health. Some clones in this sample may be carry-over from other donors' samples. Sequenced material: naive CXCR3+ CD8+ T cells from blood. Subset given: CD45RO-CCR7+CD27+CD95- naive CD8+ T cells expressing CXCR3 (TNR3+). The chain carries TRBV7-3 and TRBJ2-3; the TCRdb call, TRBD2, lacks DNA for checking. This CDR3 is CASSSGTFTDTQYF.